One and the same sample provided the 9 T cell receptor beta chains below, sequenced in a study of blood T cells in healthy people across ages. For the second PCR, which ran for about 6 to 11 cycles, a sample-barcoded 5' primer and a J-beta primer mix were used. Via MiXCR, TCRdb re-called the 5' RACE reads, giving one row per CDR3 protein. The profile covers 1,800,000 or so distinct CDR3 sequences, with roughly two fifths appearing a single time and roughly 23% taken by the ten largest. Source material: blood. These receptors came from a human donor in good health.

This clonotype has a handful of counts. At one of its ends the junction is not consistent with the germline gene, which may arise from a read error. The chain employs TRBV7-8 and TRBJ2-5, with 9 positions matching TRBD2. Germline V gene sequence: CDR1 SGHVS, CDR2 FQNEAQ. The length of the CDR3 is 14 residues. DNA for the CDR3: TGTGCCAGCAGCGTAGCGGGGGCCGGGGAGACCCAGTACTTC. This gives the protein CASSVAGAGETQYF.

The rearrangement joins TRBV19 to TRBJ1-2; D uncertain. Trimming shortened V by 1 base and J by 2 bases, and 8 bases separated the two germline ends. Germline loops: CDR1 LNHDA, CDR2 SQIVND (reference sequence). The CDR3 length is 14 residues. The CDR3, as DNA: TGTGCCAGTAGTATAGGGGGAGTCAACTATGGCTACACCTTC. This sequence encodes CASSIGGVNYGYTF.

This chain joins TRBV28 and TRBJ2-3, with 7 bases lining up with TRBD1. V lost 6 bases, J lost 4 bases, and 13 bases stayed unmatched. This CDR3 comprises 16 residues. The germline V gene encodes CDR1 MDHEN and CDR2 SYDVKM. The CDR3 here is CASSPIEGAPPDTQYF. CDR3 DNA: TGTGCCAGCAGCCCCATTGAGGGGGCCCCCCCAGATACGCAGTATTTT.

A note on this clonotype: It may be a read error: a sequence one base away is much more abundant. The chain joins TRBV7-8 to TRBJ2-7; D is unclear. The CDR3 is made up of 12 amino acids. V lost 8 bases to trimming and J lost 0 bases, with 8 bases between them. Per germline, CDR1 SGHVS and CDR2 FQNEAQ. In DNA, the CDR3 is TGTGCCAGCTGCCCCCACTCCTACGAGCAGTACTTC. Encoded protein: CASCPHSYEQYF.

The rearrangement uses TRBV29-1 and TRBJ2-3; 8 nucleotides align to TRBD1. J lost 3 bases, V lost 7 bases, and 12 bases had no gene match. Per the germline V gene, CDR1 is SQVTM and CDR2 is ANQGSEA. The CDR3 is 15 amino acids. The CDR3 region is CSARTGQGKTDTQYF. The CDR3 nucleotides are TGCAGCGCCCGAACCGGACAGGGTAAAACAGATACGCAGTATTTT.

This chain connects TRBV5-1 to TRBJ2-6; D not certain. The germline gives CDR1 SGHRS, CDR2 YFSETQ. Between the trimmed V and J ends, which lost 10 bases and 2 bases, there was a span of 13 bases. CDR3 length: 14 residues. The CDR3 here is CASVTSAGANVLTF. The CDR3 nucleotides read TGCGCCTCAGTCACCTCTGCTGGGGCCAACGTCCTGACTTTC.

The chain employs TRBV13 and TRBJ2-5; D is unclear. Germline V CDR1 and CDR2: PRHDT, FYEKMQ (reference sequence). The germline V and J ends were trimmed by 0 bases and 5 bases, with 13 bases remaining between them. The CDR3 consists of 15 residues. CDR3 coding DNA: TGTGCCAGCAGCTTAGGAAGTATCCCTGGCGAGACCCAGTACTTC. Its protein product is CASSLGSIPGETQYF.

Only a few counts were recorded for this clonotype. CDR3 DNA: TGTGCCAGCAGCCAAAGACAGGGTTCCCTGGCGGGCTATGAGCAGTTCTTC. It encodes CASSQRQGSLAGYEQFF. The chain uses TRBV7-2 and TRBJ2-1, with TRBD1 identical over 7 bases. Germline V gives CDR1 SGHTA, CDR2 FQGNSA. J was trimmed by 8 bases and V by 5 bases; bases with no gene match: 18. The CDR3 runs 17 residues.

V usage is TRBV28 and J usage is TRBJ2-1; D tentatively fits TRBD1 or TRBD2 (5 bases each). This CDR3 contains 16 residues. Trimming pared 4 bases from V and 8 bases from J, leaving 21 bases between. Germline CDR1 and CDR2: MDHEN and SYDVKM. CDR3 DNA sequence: TGTGCCAGCAGTTCGCCCGGGACGGGGCTAGGGGATGAGCAGTTCTTC. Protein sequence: CASSSPGTGLGDEQFF.